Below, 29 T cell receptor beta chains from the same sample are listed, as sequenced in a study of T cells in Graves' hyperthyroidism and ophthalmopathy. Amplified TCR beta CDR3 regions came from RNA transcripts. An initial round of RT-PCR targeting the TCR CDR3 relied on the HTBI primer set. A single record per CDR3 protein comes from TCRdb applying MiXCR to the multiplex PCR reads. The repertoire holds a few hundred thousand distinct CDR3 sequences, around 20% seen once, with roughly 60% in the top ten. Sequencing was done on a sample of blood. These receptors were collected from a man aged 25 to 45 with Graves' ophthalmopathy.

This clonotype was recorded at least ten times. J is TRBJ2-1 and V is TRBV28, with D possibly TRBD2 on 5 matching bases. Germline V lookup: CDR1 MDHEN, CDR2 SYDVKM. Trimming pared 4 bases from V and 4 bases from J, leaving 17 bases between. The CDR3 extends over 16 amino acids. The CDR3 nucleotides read TGTGCCAGCAGTTCCCCCCGGCCTAGCAGATACAATGAGCAGTTCTTC. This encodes CASSSPRPSRYNEQFF.

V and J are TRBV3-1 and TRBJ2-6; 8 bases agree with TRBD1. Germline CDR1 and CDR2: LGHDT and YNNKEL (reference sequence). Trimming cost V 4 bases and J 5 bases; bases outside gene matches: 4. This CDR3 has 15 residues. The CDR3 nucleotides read TGTGCCAGCAGCCTCGGACAGGGCTGGGCCAACGTCCTGACTTTC. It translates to CASSLGQGWANVLTF.

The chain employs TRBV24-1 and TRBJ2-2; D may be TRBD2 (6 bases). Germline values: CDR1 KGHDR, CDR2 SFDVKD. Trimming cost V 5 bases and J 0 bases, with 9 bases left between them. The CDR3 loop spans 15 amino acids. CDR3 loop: CATSVPGANTGELFF. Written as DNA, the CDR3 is TGTGCCACCAGTGTGCCGGGGGCGAACACCGGGGAGCTGTTTTTT.

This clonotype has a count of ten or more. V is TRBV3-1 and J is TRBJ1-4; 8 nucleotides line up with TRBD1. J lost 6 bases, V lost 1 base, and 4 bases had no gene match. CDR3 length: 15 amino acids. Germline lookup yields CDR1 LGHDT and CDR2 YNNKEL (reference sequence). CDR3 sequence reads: CASSQGGQVYEKLFF. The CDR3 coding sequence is TGTGCCAGCAGCCAAGGGGGACAGGTCTATGAAAAACTGTTTTTT.

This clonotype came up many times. As DNA, the CDR3 is TGTGCCAGCAGCTTAAGGACTAGCGGGTCTCAAAAGCAGTTCTTC. As protein: CASSLRTSGSQKQFF. The V and J genes are TRBV11-3 and TRBJ2-1; TRBD2 aligns across 11 bases. J gave up 11 bases and V 2 bases, and 8 bases lay outside the gene matches. From germline, CDR1 is SGHNT and CDR2 YENEEA. CDR3 length: 15 amino acids.

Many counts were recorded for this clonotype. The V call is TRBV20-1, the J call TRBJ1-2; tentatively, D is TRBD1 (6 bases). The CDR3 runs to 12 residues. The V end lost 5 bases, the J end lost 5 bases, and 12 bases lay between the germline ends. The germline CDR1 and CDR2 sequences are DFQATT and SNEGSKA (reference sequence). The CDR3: CSAEDSGYGYTF. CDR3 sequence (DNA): TGCAGTGCTGAGGACAGCGGTTATGGCTACACCTTC.

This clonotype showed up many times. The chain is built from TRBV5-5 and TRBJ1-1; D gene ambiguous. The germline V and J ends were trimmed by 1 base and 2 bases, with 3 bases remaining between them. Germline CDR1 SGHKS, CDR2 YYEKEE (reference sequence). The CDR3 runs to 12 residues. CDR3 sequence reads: CASSLFNTEAFF. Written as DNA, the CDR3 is TGTGCCAGCAGCTTGTTTAACACTGAAGCTTTCTTT.

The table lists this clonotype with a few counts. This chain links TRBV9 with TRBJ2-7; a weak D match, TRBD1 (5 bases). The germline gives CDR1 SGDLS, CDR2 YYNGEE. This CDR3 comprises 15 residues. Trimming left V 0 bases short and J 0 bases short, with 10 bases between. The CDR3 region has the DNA TGTGCCAGCAGCGTAGTGGCGGACAACTCCTACGAGCAGTACTTC. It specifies CASSVVADNSYEQYF.

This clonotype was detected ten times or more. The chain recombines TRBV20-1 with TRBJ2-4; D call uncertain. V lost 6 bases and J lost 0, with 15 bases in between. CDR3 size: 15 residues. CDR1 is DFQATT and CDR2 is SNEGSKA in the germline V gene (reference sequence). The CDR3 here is CSAWARDKAKNIQYF. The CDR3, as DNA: TGCAGTGCATGGGCGAGAGATAAAGCCAAAAACATTCAGTACTTC.

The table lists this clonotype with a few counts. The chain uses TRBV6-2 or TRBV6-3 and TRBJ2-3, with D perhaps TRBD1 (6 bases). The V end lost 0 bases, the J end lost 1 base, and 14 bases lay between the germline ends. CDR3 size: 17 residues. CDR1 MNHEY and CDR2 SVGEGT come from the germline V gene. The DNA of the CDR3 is TGTGCCAGCAGTTACTCGAAGGTACAGGGCGGCACAGATACGCAGTATTTT. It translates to CASSYSKVQGGTDTQYF.

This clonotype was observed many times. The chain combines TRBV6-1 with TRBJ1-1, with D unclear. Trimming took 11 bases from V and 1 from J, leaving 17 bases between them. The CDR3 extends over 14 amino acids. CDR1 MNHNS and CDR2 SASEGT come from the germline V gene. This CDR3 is CAAKPPGRNTEAFF. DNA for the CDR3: TGTGCCGCCAAACCTCCCGGACGGAACACTGAAGCTTTCTTT.

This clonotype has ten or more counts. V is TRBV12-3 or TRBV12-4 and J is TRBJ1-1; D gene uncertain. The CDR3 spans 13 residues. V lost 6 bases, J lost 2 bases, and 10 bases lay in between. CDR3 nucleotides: TGTGCCAGCAGGACAACACGAAACACTGAAGCTTTCTTT. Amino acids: CASRTTRNTEAFF.

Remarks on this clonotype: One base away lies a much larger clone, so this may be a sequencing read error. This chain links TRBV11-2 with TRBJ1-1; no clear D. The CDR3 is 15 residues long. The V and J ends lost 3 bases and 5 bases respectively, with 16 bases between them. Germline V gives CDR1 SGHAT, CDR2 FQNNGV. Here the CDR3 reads CASSLSQARRTEAFF. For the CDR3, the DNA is TGTGCCAGCAGCTTGTCTCAAGCGAGGAGAACTGAAGCTTTCTTT.

The DNA of the CDR3 is TGTGCCAGCAGTTTATTAGGGGGGGCGTTATACGAGCAGTACTTC. It yields the protein CASSLLGGALYEQYF. This chain uses TRBV27 with TRBJ2-7; D possibly corresponds to TRBD2 (7 bases). CDR1 and CDR2 from the germline V gene are MNHEY and SMNVEV (reference sequence). The CDR3 has 15 residues. Trimming cost V 1 base and J 4 bases, with 14 bases left between them.

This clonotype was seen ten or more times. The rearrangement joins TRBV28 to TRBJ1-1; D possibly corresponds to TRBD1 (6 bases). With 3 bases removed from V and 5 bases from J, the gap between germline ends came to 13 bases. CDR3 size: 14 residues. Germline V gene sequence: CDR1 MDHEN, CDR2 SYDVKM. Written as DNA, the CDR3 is TGTGCCAGCAGTTTTTTGGACAGCGGGACTGAAGCTTTCTTT. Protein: CASSFLDSGTEAFF.

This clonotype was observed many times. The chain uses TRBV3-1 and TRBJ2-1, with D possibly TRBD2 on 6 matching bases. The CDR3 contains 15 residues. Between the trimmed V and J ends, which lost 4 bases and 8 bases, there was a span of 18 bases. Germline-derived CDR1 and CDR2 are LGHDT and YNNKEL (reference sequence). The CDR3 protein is CASSPGLSLLDEQFF. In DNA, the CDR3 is TGTGCCAGCAGCCCGGGACTCTCTTTGCTCGATGAGCAGTTCTTC.

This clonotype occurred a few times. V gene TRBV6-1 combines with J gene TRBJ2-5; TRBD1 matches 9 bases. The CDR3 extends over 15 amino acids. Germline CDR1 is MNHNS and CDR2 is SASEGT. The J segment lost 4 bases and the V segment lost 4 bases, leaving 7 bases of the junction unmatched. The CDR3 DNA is TGTGCCAGCAGTGGGTCCGGGACAGGGAGAGAGACCCAGTACTTC. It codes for CASSGSGTGRETQYF.

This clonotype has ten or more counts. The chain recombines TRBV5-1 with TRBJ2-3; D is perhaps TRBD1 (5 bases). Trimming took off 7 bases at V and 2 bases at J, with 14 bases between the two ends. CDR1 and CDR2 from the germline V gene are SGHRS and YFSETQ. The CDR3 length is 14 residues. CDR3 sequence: CASHTGEPTDTQYF. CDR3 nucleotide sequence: TGCGCCAGCCACACAGGCGAGCCCACAGATACGCAGTATTTT.

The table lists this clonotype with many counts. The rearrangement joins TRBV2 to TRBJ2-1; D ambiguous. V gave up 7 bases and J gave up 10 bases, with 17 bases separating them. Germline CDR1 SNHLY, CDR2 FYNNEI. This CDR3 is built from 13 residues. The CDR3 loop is CASNGLRLGEQFF. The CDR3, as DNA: TGTGCCAGCAATGGCCTACGCTTGGGCGAGCAGTTCTTC.

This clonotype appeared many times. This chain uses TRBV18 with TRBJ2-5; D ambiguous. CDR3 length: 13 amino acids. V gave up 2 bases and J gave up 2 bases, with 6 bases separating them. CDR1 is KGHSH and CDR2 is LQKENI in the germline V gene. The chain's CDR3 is CASSPSQQETQYF. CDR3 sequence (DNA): TGTGCCAGCTCACCATCACAGCAAGAGACCCAGTACTTC.

The CDR3 DNA reads as TGTGCCAGCAACCTTTCTTCGGGAGAGACCCAGTACTTC. As protein: CASNLSSGETQYF. The chain uses TRBV6-1 and TRBJ2-5, with unresolved D. V lost 7 bases and J 4 bases, leaving 13 bases between the germline ends. The CDR3 contains 13 residues. The germline V gene has CDR1 MNHNS and CDR2 SASEGT.

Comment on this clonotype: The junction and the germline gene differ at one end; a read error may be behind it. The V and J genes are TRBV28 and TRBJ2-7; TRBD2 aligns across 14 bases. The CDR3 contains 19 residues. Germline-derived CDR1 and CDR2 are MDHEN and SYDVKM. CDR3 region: CASSPTGLGTSGSPDEQYF. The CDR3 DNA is TGTGCTAGCAGTCCCACAGGGCTCGGGACTAGCGGGAGTCCGGACGAGCAGTACTTC.

CDR3 sequence reads: CASSVYGLLLNEQFF. The CDR3 coding sequence is TGTGCCAGCAGTGTTTACGGACTACTCCTCAATGAGCAGTTCTTC. The chain links TRBV6-1 to TRBJ2-1, with a weak D call TRBD2 (6 bases). This CDR3 is built from 15 residues. The V end was cut by 4 bases, the J end by 6 bases, with 16 bases between. Germline values: CDR1 MNHNS, CDR2 SASEGT.

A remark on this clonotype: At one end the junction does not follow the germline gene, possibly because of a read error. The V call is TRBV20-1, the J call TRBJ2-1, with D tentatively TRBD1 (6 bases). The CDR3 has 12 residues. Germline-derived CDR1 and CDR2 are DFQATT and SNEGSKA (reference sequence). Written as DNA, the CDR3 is TGCAGTGCCGCCTTTCGGGACAATGAGCAGCTCTTC. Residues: CSAAFRDNEQLF.

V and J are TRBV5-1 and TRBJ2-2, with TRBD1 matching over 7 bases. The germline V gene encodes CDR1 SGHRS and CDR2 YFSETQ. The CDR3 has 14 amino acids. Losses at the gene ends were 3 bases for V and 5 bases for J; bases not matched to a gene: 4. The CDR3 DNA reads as TGCGCCAGCAGCTCGACAGGGAGAACCGGGGAGCTGTTTTTT. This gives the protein CASSSTGRTGELFF.

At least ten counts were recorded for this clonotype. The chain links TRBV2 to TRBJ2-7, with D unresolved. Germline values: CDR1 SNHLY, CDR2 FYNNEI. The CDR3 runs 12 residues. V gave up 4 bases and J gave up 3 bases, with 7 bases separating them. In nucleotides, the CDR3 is TGTGCCAGCAGTGGAACCAACTACGAGCAGTACTTC. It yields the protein CASSGTNYEQYF.

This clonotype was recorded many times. The CDR3, as DNA: TGTGCCTTCACGGGGGACACTGAAGCTTTCTTT. Residues: CAFTGDTEAFF. This chain connects TRBV30 to TRBJ1-1; TRBD1 is a possible D gene (5 bases). Germline lookup yields CDR1 GTSNPN and CDR2 SVGIG (reference sequence). The CDR3 loop spans 11 amino acids. Trimming took off 7 bases at V and 3 bases at J, with 9 bases between the two ends.

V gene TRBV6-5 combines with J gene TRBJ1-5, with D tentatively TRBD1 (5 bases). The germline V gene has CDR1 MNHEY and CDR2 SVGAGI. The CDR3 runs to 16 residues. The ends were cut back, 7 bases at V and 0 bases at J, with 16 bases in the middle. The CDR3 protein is CASTSNLDTSNQPQHF. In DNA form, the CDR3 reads TGTGCCAGCACTTCTAATCTGGACACTAGCAATCAGCCCCAGCATTTT.

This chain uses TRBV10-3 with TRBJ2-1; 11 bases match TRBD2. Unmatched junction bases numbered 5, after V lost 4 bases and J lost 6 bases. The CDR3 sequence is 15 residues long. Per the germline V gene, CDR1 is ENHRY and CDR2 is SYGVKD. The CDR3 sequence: CAISGTSGRSNEQFF. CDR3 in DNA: TGTGCCATCAGTGGAACTAGCGGGAGAAGCAATGAGCAGTTCTTC.